The source of this TCR beta chain is a study of shared clonotypes between healthy human individuals. Study observations and caveats: Represented genetic and exposure-history diversity was restricted by having few donors.

The CDR3 consists of 14 residues. Germline CDR1 is MNHEY and CDR2 is SMNVEV (reference sequence). J gave up 4 bases and V 6 bases, and 4 bases lay outside the gene matches. Samples underwent the assay at deep level. Across several immunoSEQ plates, the genomic DNA of each subset was split evenly. Generated by immunoSEQ multiplex PCR, the TCRdb table keeps only in-frame clones and is missing some. The table records about 500,000 clones, 77% of them present only once. As regards this clone: Its specificity is unknown.

The sample comprised PBMCs. The genes are TRBV27 and TRBJ1-4; 8 bases line up with TRBD1. The TCR was taken from a woman aged 40 to 50 in good health. Some clones in this sample may be carry-over from other donors' samples. The CDR3 spells CASRGQANNEKLFF. The CDR3 DNA sequence: TGTGCCAGCAGGGGACAGGCAAATAATGAAAAACTGTTTTTT.